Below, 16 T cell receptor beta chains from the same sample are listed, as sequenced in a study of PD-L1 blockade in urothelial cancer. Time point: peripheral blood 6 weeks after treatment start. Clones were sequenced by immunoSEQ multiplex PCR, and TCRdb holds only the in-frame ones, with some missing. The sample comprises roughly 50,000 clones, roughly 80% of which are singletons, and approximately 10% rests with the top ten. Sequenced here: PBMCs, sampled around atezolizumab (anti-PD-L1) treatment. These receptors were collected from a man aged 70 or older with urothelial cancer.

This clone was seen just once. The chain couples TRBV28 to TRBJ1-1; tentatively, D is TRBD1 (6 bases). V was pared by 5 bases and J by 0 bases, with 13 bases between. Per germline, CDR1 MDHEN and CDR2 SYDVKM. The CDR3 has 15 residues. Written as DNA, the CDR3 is TGTGCCAGCAGTACGGGACACCTCGTGAACACTGAAGCTTTCTTT. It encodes CASSTGHLVNTEAFF.

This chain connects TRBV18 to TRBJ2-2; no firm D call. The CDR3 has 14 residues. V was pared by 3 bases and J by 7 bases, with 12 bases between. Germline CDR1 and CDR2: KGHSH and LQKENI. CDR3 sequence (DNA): TGTGCCAGCTCACCTCTTCTAGAAGGCGGGGAGCTGTTTTTT. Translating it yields CASSPLLEGGELFF.

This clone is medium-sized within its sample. The CDR3 loop reads CASSFGGRRYNEQFF. The DNA for the CDR3 is TGCGCCAGCAGCTTCGGCGGGAGAAGGTACAATGAGCAGTTCTTC. The V and J genes are TRBV5-1 and TRBJ2-1; 7 bases map to TRBD2. The CDR3 spans 15 residues. J was trimmed by 4 bases and V by 2 bases; bases with no gene match: 6. Germline loops: CDR1 SGHRS, CDR2 YFSETQ.

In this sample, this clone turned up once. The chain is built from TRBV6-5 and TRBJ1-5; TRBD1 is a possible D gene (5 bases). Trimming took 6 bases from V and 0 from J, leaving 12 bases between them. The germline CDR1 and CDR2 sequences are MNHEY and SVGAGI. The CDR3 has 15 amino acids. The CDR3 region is CASRAGGYSNQPQHF. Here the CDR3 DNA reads TGTGCCAGCAGGGCCGGGGGGTATAGCAATCAGCCCCAGCATTTT.

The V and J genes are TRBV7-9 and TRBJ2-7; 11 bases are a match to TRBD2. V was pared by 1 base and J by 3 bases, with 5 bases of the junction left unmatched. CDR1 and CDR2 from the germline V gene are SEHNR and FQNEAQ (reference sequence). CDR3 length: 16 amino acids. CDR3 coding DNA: TGTGCCAGCAGCTTAGATACTAGCGGGAGAAGCTACGAGCAGTACTTC. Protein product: CASSLDTSGRSYEQYF.

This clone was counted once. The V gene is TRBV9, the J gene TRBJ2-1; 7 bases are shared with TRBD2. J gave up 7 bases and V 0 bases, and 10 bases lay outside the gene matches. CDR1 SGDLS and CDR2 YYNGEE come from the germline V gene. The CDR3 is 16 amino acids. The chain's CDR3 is CASSVEGTGGWNEQFF. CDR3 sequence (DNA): TGTGCCAGCAGCGTAGAGGGAACGGGAGGCTGGAATGAGCAGTTCTTC.

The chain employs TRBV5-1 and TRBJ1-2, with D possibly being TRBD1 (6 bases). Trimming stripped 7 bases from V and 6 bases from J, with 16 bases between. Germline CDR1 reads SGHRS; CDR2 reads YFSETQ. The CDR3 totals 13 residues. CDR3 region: CASGEGGINGYTF. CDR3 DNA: TGCGCCAGCGGTGAGGGGGGGATTAATGGCTACACCTTC.

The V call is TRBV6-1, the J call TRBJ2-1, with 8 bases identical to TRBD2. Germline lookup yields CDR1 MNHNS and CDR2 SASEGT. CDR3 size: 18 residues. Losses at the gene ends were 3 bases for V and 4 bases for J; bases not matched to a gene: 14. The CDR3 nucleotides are TGTGCCAGCAGTGACCGAGGGTTCACTAGCGGACTTTACAATGAGCAGTTCTTC. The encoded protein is CASSDRGFTSGLYNEQFF.

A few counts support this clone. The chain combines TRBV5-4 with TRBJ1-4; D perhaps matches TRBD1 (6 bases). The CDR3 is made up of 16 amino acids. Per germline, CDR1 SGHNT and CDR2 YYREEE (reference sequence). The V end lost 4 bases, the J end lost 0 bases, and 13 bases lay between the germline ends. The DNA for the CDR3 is TGTGCCAGCAGCCCCGCTCAGGGGCCAACTAATGAAAAACTGTTTTTT. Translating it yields CASSPAQGPTNEKLFF.

The CDR3 DNA reads as TGCAGCGTTGAAGTCTACCGGGAGGAGGCGCAGTATTTT. Amino acids: CSVEVYREEAQYF. This chain joins TRBV29-1 and TRBJ2-3, with TRBD2 matching over 7 bases. There are 13 residues in the CDR3. CDR1 and CDR2 (germline): SQVTM, ANQGSEA. The V segment lost 1 base and the J segment 10 bases; nucleotides outside the gene matches: 8.

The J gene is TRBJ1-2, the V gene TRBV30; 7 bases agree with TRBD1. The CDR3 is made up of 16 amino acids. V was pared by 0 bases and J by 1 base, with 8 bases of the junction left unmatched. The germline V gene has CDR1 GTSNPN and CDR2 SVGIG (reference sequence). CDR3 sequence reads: CAWSVSGAGGNYGYTF. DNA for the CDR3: TGTGCCTGGAGTGTAAGTGGTGCAGGGGGTAACTATGGCTACACCTTC. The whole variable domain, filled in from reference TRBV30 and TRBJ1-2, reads SQTIHQWPATLVQPVGSPLSLECTVEGTSNPNLYWYRQAAGRGLQLLFYSVGIGQISSEVPQNLSASRPQDRQFILSSKKLLLSDSGFYLCAWSVSGAGGNYGYTFGSGTRLTVV.

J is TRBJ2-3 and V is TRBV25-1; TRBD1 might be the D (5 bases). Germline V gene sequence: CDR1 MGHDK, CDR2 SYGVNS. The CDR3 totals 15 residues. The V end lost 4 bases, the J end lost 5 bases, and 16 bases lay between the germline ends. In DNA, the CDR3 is TGTGCCAGCAGTGGGGCGACAGCCGCCGGAGATACGCAGTATTTT. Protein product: CASSGATAAGDTQYF.

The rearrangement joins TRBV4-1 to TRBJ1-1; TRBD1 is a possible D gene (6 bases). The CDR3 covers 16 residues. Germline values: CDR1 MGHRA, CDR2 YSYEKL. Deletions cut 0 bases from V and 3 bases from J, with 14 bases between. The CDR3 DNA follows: TGCGCCAGCAGCCAAGAGGCAGGGGCCTCCTACACTGAAGCTTTCTTT. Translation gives CASSQEAGASYTEAFF.

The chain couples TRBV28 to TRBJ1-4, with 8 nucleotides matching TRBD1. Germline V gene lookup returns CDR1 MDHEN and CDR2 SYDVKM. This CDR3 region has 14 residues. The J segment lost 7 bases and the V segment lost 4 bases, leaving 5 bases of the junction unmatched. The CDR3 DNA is TGTGCCAGCAGTTCTCGGACAGGGATTGAAAAACTGTTTTTT. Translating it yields CASSSRTGIEKLFF.

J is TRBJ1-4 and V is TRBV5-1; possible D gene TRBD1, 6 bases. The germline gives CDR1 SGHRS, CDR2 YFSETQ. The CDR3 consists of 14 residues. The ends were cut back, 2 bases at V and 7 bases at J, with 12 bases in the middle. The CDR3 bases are TGCGCCAGCAGCTTCCAGGGGCAAGGTGAAAAACTGTTTTTT. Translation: CASSFQGQGEKLFF.

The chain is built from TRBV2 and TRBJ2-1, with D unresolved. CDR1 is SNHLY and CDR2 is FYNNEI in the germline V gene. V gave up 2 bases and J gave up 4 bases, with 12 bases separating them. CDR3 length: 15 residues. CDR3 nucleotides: TGTGCCAGCAGTGAAATACGACTTACATACAATGAGCAGTTCTTC. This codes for CASSEIRLTYNEQFF.